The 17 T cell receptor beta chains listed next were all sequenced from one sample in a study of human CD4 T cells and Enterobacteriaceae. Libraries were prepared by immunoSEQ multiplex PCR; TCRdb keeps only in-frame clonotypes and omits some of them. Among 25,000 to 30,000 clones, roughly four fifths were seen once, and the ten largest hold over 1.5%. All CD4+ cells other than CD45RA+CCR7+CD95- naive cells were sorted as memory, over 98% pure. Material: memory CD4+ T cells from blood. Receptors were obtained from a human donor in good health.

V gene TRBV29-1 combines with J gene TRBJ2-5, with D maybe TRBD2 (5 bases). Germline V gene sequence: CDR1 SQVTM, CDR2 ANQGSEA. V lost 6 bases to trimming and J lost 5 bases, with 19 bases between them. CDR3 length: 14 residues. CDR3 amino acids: CSVVGGRPAETQYF. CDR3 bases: TGCAGCGTCGTCGGCGGGCGACCCGCCGAGACCCAGTACTTC.

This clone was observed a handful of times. The CDR3: CASSQDPDARGYEQYF. Here the CDR3 DNA reads TGTGCCAGCAGCCAAGATCCTGACGCGCGCGGCTACGAGCAGTACTTC. This chain links TRBV4-2 with TRBJ2-7; D gene uncertain. The CDR3 is 16 residues long. Germline CDR1 and CDR2: LGHNA and YNFKEQ. V lost 0 bases and J 3 bases, leaving 15 bases between the germline ends.

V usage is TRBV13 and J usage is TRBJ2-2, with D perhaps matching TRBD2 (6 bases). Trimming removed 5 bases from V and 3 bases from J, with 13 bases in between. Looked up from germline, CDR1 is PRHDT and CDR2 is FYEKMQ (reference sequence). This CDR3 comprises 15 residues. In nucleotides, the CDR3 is TGTGCCAGCAGCCTATGGGGGGATTACACCGGGGAGCTGTTTTTT. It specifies CASSLWGDYTGELFF.

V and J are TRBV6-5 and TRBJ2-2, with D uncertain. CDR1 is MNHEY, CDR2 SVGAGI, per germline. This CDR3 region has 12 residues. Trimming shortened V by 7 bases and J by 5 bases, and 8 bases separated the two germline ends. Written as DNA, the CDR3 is TGTGCCAGCAACTCGTGGACCGGGGAGCTGTTTTTT. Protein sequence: CASNSWTGELFF.

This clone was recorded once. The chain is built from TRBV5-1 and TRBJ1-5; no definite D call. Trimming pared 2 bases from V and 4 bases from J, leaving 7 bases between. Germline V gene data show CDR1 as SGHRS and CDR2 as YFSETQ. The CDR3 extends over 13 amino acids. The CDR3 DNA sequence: TGCGCCAGCAGCTTTGAGTATAATCAGCCCCAGCATTTT. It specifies CASSFEYNQPQHF. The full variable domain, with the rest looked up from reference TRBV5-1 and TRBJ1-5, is KAGVTQTPRYLIKTRGQQVTLSCSPISGHRSVSWYQQTPGQGLQFLFEYFSETQRNKGNFPGRFSGRQFSNSRSEMNVSTLELGDSALYLCASSFEYNQPQHFGDGTRLSIL.

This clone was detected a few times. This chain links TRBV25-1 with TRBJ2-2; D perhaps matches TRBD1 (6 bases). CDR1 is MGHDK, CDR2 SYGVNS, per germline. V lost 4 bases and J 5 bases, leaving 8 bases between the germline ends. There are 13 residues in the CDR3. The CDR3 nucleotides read TGTGCCAGCAGTGGTACAGGGACCGGGGAGCTGTTTTTT. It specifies CASSGTGTGELFF.

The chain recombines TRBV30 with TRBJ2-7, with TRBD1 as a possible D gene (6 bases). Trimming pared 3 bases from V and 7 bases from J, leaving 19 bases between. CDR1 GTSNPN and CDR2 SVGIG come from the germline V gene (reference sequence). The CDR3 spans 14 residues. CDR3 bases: TGTGCCTGGAGCCCCCCAACAGGGTTGAGGGAGCAGTACTTC. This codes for CAWSPPTGLREQYF.

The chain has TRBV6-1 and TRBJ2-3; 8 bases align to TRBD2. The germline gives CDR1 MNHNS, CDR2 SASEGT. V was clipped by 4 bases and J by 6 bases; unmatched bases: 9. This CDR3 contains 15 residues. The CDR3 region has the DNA TGTGCCAGCAGTGTTCAACGGGGGGGCGGGGATACGCAGTATTTT. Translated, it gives CASSVQRGGGDTQYF.

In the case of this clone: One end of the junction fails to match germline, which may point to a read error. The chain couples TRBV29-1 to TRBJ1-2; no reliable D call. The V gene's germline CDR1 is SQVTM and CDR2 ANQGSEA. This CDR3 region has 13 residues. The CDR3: CSVEIDVGSFPLF. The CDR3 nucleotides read TGCAGCGTTGAAATTGACGTGGGGTCCTTCCCCCTTTTC.

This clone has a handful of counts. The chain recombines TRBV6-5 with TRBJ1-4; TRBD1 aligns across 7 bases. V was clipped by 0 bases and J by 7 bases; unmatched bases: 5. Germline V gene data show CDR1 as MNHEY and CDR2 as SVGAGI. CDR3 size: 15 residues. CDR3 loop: CASSYSRQGSEKLFF. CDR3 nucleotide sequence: TGTGCCAGCAGTTACTCGAGACAGGGATCTGAAAAACTGTTTTTT.

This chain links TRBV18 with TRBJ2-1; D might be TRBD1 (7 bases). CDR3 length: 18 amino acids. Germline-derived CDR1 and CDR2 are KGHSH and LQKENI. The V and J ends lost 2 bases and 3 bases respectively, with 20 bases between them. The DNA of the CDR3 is TGTGCCAGCTCACCAATTGGAGGGGGCTCCCTTTTCTACAATGAGCAGTTCTTC. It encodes CASSPIGGGSLFYNEQFF.

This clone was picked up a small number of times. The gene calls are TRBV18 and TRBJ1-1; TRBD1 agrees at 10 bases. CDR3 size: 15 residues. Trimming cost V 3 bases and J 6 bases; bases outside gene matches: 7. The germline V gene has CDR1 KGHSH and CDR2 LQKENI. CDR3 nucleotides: TGTGCCAGCTCACCGCCGGGGACAGGGGTTTCTGAAGCTTTCTTT. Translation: CASSPPGTGVSEAFF.

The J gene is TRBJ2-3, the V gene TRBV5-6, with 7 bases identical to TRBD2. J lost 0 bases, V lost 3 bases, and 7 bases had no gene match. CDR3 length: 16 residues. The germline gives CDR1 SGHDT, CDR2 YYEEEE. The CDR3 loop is CASSSLAAYSTDTQYF. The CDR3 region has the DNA TGTGCCAGCAGCTCCCTAGCGGCCTATAGCACAGATACGCAGTATTTT.

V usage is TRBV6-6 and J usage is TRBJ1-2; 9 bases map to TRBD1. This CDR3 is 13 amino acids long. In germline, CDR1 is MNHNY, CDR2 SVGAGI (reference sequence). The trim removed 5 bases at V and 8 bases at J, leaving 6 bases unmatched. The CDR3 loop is CASSPGTGRGYTF. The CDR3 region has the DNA TGTGCCAGCAGTCCCGGGACAGGGCGCGGCTACACCTTC.

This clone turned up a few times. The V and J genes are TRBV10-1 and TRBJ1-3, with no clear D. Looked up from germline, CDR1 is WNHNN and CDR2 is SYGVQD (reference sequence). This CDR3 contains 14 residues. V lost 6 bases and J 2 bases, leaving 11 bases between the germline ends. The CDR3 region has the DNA TGCGCCAGCAGCCCCCAGGAAACTGGAAACACCATATATTTT. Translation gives CASSPQETGNTIYF.

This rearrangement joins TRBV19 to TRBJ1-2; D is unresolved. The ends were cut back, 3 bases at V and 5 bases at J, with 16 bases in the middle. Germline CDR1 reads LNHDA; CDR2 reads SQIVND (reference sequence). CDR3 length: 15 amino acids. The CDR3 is CASSIGQNGPYGYTF. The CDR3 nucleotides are TGTGCCAGTAGTATCGGTCAAAACGGCCCTTATGGCTACACCTTC.

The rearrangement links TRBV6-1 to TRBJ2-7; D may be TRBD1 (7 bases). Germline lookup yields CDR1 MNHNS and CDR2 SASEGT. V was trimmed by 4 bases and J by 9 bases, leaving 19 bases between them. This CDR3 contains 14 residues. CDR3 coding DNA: TGTGCCAGCAGTGGCACAGGGGAGGATTTGTCGCAGTACTTC. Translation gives CASSGTGEDLSQYF.